A single sample gave rise to the 9 T cell receptor beta chains below, sequenced in a study. Via MiXCR, TCRdb re-called the 5' RACE reads, giving one row per CDR3 protein. The sample table includes about 25 distinct CDR3 sequences. Treg sorting used a CD4+CD25+CD127-/low gate. The specimen was tumor-infiltrating Tregs sorted from the breast tumor. The receptors were gathered from a female donor with breast cancer.

This clonotype was counted once. Within a library made for alpha chains, this beta chain is off target, and its count is uninformative. For the CDR3, the DNA is TGCAGTGCTAGGGGTCTTAACTATGGCTACACCTTC. Encoded protein: CSARGLNYGYTF. The V and J genes are TRBV20-1 and TRBJ1-2, with unresolved D. V was cut by 3 bases and J by 1 base, with 6 bases left in between. This CDR3 contains 12 residues. The germline gives CDR1 DFQATT, CDR2 SNEGSKA (reference sequence).

Points on this clonotype: This beta chain appears as a stray read in a library generated for alpha chains; its size is not informative. V gene TRBV6-4 combines with J gene TRBJ2-1, with 9 bases that match TRBD1. With V trimmed by 4 bases and J by 6 bases, 10 bases remained unmatched. There are 16 residues in the CDR3. CDR1 is MRHNA, CDR2 SNTAGT, per germline. CDR3 coding DNA: TGTGCCAGCAGTGCCGAGGACAGGGGCGTTAGCAATGAGCAGTTCTTC. This translates into CASSAEDRGVSNEQFF.

This clonotype was detected only a few times. This beta chain is a stray sequence in a library constructed for alpha chains; its clone size is not meaningful. The chain couples TRBV4-3 to TRBJ2-2, with TRBD2 matching 9 bases. The junction had 6 bases not matched to a gene; V was cut back by 2 bases and J by 8 bases. The CDR3 spans 15 residues. The germline V gene encodes CDR1 LGHNA and CDR2 YSLEER. CDR3 residues: CASSQYGSGRGELFF. The CDR3 DNA follows: TGCGCCAGCAGCCAATACGGTAGCGGGAGAGGGGAGCTGTTTTTT.

About this clonotype: This beta chain is a stray read from a library made for alpha chains; its abundance is not meaningful. This chain uses TRBV6-5 with TRBJ2-1, with D possibly TRBD2 on 7 matching bases. Between the trimmed V and J ends, which lost 2 bases and 5 bases, there was a span of 16 bases. Germline-derived CDR1 and CDR2 are MNHEY and SVGAGI. The CDR3 spans 16 residues. The CDR3 DNA reads as TGTGCCAGCAGTTACAGGCAGGGAGGGGGGGACAATGAGCAGTTCTTC. It codes for CASSYRQGGGDNEQFF.

A note on this clonotype: This beta chain slipped into a library made for alpha chains as a stray read, so its size is not meaningful. The V call is TRBV15, the J call TRBJ1-1; no definite D call. The CDR3 consists of 15 residues. Germline CDR1 reads LNHNV; CDR2 reads YYDKDF (reference sequence). V dropped 3 bases and J dropped 0 bases, with 11 bases sitting between them. The CDR3 DNA follows: TGTGCCACCAGCAGGGGGTCTGGGATGAACACTGAAGCTTTCTTT. Encoded protein: CATSRGSGMNTEAFF. Full variable domain (rest looked up from reference TRBV15 and TRBJ1-1): DAMVIQNPRYQVTQFGKPVTLSCSQTLNHNVMYWYQQKSSQAPKLLFHYYDKDFNNEADTPDNFQSRRPNTSFCFLDIRSPGLGDTAMYLCATSRGSGMNTEAFFGQGTRLTVV.

On this clonotype itself: The library was built for alpha chains, so this beta chain is an off-target read and its size means little. The chain is built from TRBV7-2 and TRBJ1-6; 8 positions agree with TRBD1. Germline-derived CDR1 and CDR2 are SGHTA and FQGNSA. V lost 4 bases and J lost 6; bases outside the gene matches: 8. The CDR3 runs to 16 residues. The CDR3 sequence: CASSSHRGEGNSPLHF. The CDR3 coding sequence is TGTGCCAGCAGCTCCCACAGGGGGGAGGGTAATTCACCCCTCCACTTT.

Worth noting for this clonotype: Little can be read into the size of this beta chain, an off-target read in a library designed for alpha chains. V gene TRBV11-3 combines with J gene TRBJ1-1; TRBD1 agrees at 8 bases. The V gene end was trimmed by 5 bases and the J gene end by 0 bases; junction bases not matched to a gene: 5. The V gene's germline CDR1 is SGHNT and CDR2 YENEEA. The CDR3 has 15 amino acids. CDR3 sequence: CASSHRQGLNTEAFF. The CDR3 DNA is TGTGCCAGCAGCCACAGACAGGGGCTGAACACTGAAGCTTTCTTT.

On this clonotype: This beta chain appears as a stray read in a library generated for alpha chains; its size is not informative. This chain links TRBV5-1 with TRBJ2-7; the match to TRBD2 covers 7 bases. Trimming cost V 6 bases and J 1 base; bases outside gene matches: 10. The CDR3 consists of 15 residues. Germline V gene lookup returns CDR1 SGHRS and CDR2 YFSETQ. The CDR3 loop reads CASMPEAGTSYEQYF. As DNA, the CDR3 is TGCGCCAGCATGCCGGAAGCGGGGACTTCCTACGAGCAGTACTTC.

Notes on this clonotype: This beta chain turned up in a library designed for alpha chains; as an off-target read, its abundance says little. The chain has TRBV7-2 and TRBJ1-2; 11 nucleotides match TRBD1. The germline V gene has CDR1 SGHTA and CDR2 FQGNSA. V gave up 1 base and J gave up 8 bases; unmatched junction bases: 0. The CDR3 runs 13 residues. CDR3 protein: CASSLGTGGGYTF. The CDR3 bases are TGTGCCAGCAGCTTAGGGACAGGGGGCGGCTACACCTTC. Full variable domain (remainder filled in from reference TRBV7-2 and TRBJ1-2): GAGVSQSPSNKVTEKGKDVELRCDPISGHTALYWYRQSLGQGLEFLIYFQGNSAPDKSGLPSDRFSAERTGGSVSTLTIQRTQQEDSAVYLCASSLGTGGGYTFGSGTRLTVV.